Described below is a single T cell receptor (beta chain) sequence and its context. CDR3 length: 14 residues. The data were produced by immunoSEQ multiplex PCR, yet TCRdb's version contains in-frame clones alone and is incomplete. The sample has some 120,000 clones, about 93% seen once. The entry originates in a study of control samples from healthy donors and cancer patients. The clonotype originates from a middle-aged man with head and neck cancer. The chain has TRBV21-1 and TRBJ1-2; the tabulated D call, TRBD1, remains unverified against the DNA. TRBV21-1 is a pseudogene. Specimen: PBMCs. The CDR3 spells CASSKTGQGYGYTF. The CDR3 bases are TGTGCCAGCAGCAAGACCGGACAGGGCTATGGCTACACCTTC.